This is a list of T cell receptor beta chains from one sample in a study of blood T cells in healthy people across ages. In TCRdb, the 5' RACE reads were re-called with MiXCR into one record per CDR3 protein. The table includes 1.5 million to 2 million distinct CDR3 sequences, around 50% detected once. The sequenced sample consisted of blood. These receptor sequences come from a woman in her forties in good health. CDR3s include the opening cysteine and the closing phenylalanine or tryptophan. The D gene is left open where the match is weak. Clone size appears in some rows only: once, few, many, or a class for an expanded clone.

CDR3 protein | CDR3 DNA | D gene | J gene | clone size | V gene
CASMGGGDQETQYF | TGCGCCAGCATGGGAGGCGGTGACCAAGAGACCCAGTACTTC | - | TRBJ2-5 | - | TRBV5-1
CASRDGNNEKLFF | TGTGCCAGCCGGGACGGCAATAATGAAAAACTGTTTTTT | - | TRBJ1-4 | few | TRBV6-5
CASSLAPAATEKLFF | TGTGCCAGCAGCTTAGCGCCCGCGGCGACTGAAAAACTGTTTTTT | - | TRBJ1-4 | - | TRBV7-2
CASSLLSGGVMDTQYF | TGTGCCAGCAGCCTTCTTAGCGGGGGGGTCATGGACACGCAGTATTTT | TRBD2 | TRBJ2-3 | - | TRBV6-5
CASSQDGSGLGYGYTF | TGTGCCAGCAGCCAAGACGGGTCAGGGTTGGGCTATGGCTACACCTTC | - | TRBJ1-2 | - | TRBV3-1
CASSLAEDRVYYQPQHF | TGTGCCAGCAGCTTAGCCGAAGACAGGGTTTACTATCAGCCCCAGCATTTT | TRBD1 | TRBJ1-5 | - | TRBV7-2
CASRPFSGQETQYF | TGTGCCAGCAGGCCATTCTCGGGGCAAGAGACCCAGTACTTC | - | TRBJ2-5 | - | TRBV12-3/TRBV12-4
CASSQLVTLYNEQFF | TGCGCCAGCAGCCAACTCGTAACACTCTACAATGAGCAGTTCTTC | - | TRBJ2-1 | - | TRBV4-1
CASSFDTPYEQYF | TGTGCCAGCAGCTTTGACACCCCCTACGAGCAGTACTTC | - | TRBJ2-7 | - | TRBV7-2
CSVGPAAADGEQFF | TGCAGCGTTGGTCCTGCAGCGGCGGACGGGGAGCAGTTCTTC | - | TRBJ2-1 | few | TRBV29-1
CASSPGTGTNEKLFF | TGTGCCAGCAGCCCCGGGACAGGAACTAATGAAAAACTGTTTTTT | TRBD1 | TRBJ1-4 | - | TRBV6-6
CASSQERSGIGKQETQYF | TGTGCCAGCAGCCAAGAACGGTCAGGGATTGGCAAACAAGAGACCCAGTACTTC | - | TRBJ2-5 | - | TRBV3-1
CSAQMPGGNEKLFF | TGCAGTGCTCAAATGCCAGGTGGGAATGAAAAACTGTTTTTT | - | TRBJ1-4 | once | TRBV20-1
CASSQGIVGTNEKLFF | TGCGCCAGCAGCCAAGGTATCGTTGGCACTAATGAAAAACTGTTTTTT | - | TRBJ1-4 | few | TRBV4-3
CATKLRRGPQETQYF | TGTGCCACCAAACTAAGGCGGGGCCCGCAAGAGACCCAGTACTTC | - | TRBJ2-5 | - | TRBV28
CASSPAGADSYEQYF | TGTGCCAGCAGCCCGGCTGGGGCAGACTCCTACGAGCAGTACTTC | - | TRBJ2-7 | few | TRBV4-2
CASRPTGSDYGYIF | TGTGCCAGCAGGCCGACTGGGAGTGACTATGGCTACATCTTC | - | TRBJ1-2 | - | TRBV6-2/TRBV6-3
CASSLWTSDDYGYTF | TGTGCCAGCAGCTTGTGGACGTCCGACGATTATGGCTACACCTTC | - | TRBJ1-2 | - | TRBV5-6